This T cell receptor beta chain was identified during a study of cytomegalovirus exposure and HLA in healthy donors (dated 2017 in TCRdb). The study in broad terms: In an earlier analysis of some 550 of the donors, 250 to 350 Gb of sequence data and approximately 100 million unique TCR beta sequences from about 190 million T cells were reported. Around 300 gigabases of sequencing data and 80 million or so unique TCR sequences were included in an early release covering about 700 HLA-typed donors. Of the 398 genotyped donors, around 81% fell in the genetic ancestry cluster associated with self-reported Caucasian donors. The study aimed to test whether cataloging public T cell receptors could reveal signatures of past pathogen exposure. Using immunosequencing, the study profiled T cell repertoires from around 670 subjects and related those repertoires to cytomegalovirus serostatus. Along with the roughly 670-subject first cohort, a separate validation cohort of 120 different subjects was used. The study combined high-throughput TCR immunosequencing, statistical association of individual TCRs with disease status, and machine learning to predict cytomegalovirus infection status. A later analysis re-examined previously published TCR beta repertoires from 600 to 700 donors and added high-resolution HLA genotyping to investigate patterns of TCR occurrence. In the later analysis, no new phenotypic data were used to find candidate immune exposures; instead, reliance was placed on TCR beta sequences and their occurrence across donors. In an earlier analysis of more than 550 of the donors, high-throughput TCR beta sequencing was used to judge whether each TCR beta V gene segment behaved as functional or pseudogenic. Donor age, sex, ethnicity and CMV serostatus were collected together with the repertoire data. Genome-wide SNP genotypes for about three fifths of the 666 donors were used in a later genetic analysis, which treated that subset as a discovery cohort. Every repertoire in the discovery cohort had been generated on one and the same sequencing platform. HLA typing covered class I and class II loci at four-digit resolution. Typing coverage varied by locus: 629-630 donors for A, B, C, DRB1 and DQB1; approximately 500 for DQA1; about 570 for DPA1; under 490 for DPB1. Several DR-DQ haplotypes were handled as single units for association and clustering because linkage in the cohort was strong. On average, about 200,000 unique TCR beta nucleotide sequences were sequenced per donor among 398 genotyped donors of the cohort, with about 17% of those sequences being non-productive.

Taken from the germline V gene, the CDR1 and CDR2 loops are SGHTA and FQGNSA. Including cysteine and phenylalanine, the CDR3 has 14 amino acids. Just CDR3 DNA is preserved here, 42 bases in frame from base 1. Trimming at the junction amounts to 8 bases on V and 4 bases on J, and the germline ends lie 15 bases apart. The library was built by means of the immunoSEQ multiplex PCR assay. The multiplex PCR relied on a mix of 60 forward primers for TCR Vbeta segments and 13 reverse primers for TCR Jbeta segments. The CDR3 region of rearranged TCR beta genes was amplified from genomic DNA by a multiplex PCR assay. The amplified TCR beta libraries were sequenced on the Illumina HiSeq System as 87-base-pair reads. As for the original processing: A later analysis tallied about 77 million unique TCR beta chains across the 550 to 850 repertoires, and around 10 million of those chains were shared by two or more donors. To remove PCR and sequencing errors, raw reads were error-corrected and collapsed into unique sequences using a nearest-neighbor algorithm that merged closely related sequences. V, D and J gene segments were assigned by aligning CDR3 sequences to IMGT reference sequences. Each retained sequence needed at least a six-nucleotide match to both a V gene segment and a J gene segment. Rearrangements were called productive when the CDR3 lacked stop codons and stayed in frame with V and J; all others were non-productive. Following IMGT convention, CDR3 was defined as the stretch from the second conserved V-encoded cysteine up to the conserved J-encoded phenylalanine. In an earlier analysis of approximately 590 of the donors, sequences lacking an unambiguous match to a single V gene segment were excluded. In an earlier analysis of about 590 of the donors, a V segment was called functional when productive rearrangements were above 56.7%, and segregating when the standard deviation between donors exceeded 5%. A statistical classification framework was developed to diagnose cytomegalovirus status using the catalog of TCR beta chain sequences. In a later analysis, TCR nucleotide sequences were compared against IMGT/GENE-DB human TR gene sequences so that V and J genes could be assigned. A later analysis assigned CDR3 sequences and most-parsimonious VDJ recombination scenarios with the TCRdist pipeline. In a later analysis, each TCR beta chain was defined by its CDR3 amino acid sequence together with its V-gene family, and reads without a unique V-gene family were excluded. In a later analysis, 450 to 600 highly shared, low-generation-probability nucleotide sequences were removed to address suspected cross-contamination and a sequencing artifact. A later analysis calculated a clonal expansion index for each public chain from normalized within-repertoire ranks of inferred template counts. A later analysis computed generation probabilities with a VDJ recombination model fitted to out-of-frame rearrangements, and checked the results against IGoR. In a later analysis, hypergeometric tests were used to score TCR-TCR, TCR-HLA and TCR-CMV co-occurrence, with a repertoire-size bias correction applied to TCR pairs. A later analysis estimated false discovery rates by permuting HLA or CMV assignments 20 times. A later analysis grouped co-occurring TCRs with DBSCAN, adding TCRdist sequence similarity when clustering within HLA-allele-positive subsets. For co-occurrence clustering, repertoires with fewer than 30,000 or more than 120,000 public chains were excluded, along with roughly 5 repertoires with anomalous nucleotide sharing. Imported from immuneACCESS, the table was reduced by TCRdb to in-frame sequences with V and J called. These copies leave out some clones; in studies compared against another copy, an unresolved V gene accounts for under half, and the cause of the remainder is not known. That table supplies the V and J calls and clone size; D and trimming were determined from the DNA. The sample profile shows 100,000 to 150,000 clones; roughly 70% of them were found once. Jointly, the top ten make up approximately 4% of the sample.

The cohort comprised hundreds of healthy bone marrow donors. All cohort members were sampled while nominally healthy, although unrecorded immune exposures were likely present. The donor was CMV seropositive and belonged to the group of more than 250 seropositive cohort members. Every donor gave a peripheral blood sample, and the peripheral blood mononuclear cells from that sample were used for TCR beta sequencing. The Qiagen DNeasy Blood Extraction Kit was used to extract genomic DNA from the blood cell samples. Points the paper makes about the study in general: According to the authors, the approach could potentially be generalized to other disease states and immunological phenotypes. This cohort had only TCR beta chains sequenced, and the lack of alpha or paired-chain data limited which features could be detected. In vitro tests confirmed that a few of the cytomegalovirus-associated TCR beta chains recognize cytomegalovirus antigens. The only immune exposure information available for the cohort was CMV serostatus. Correlated functional status among segregating V segments might be attributable to linkage disequilibrium, but an unknown experimental factor could not be ruled out. A further reported finding was that TCR beta sequences accurately predicted the HLA-A and HLA-B alleles for most subjects in the first cohort. Strong co-occurrence of HLA alleles, especially DR and DQ, made assigning TCR associations to individual alleles difficult. Most TCR sequences were observed very rarely across donors, whereas some public TCRs were present in many individuals. Because counts were too low, seventeen rarely observed V segments, including chromosome 9 orphons, were excluded from the earlier analysis of 587 of the donors. A later analysis reported that several top co-occurrence clusters appeared linked to parvovirus B19, influenza, CMV and Epstein-Barr virus. A later analysis associated about 17,000 TCR beta sequences with specific HLA alleles at a false discovery rate of 0.05. An earlier analysis of approximately 500 of the donors showed that most TCR beta V segments appeared in productive rearrangements either about 87% or about 30% of the time, which broadly matched IMGT annotations. A cluster of highly shared sequence variants was judged likely to be a technical artifact of the sequencing pipeline. In a later analysis, most CMV-associated TCR beta chains were found to appear HLA-restricted, with HLA associations seemingly driven largely by CMV exposure. In a later genetic analysis, fewer N-insertions in productive TCRs were reported among donors in an Asian-associated ancestry cluster than the 666-donor mean. Some IMGT-functional V segments, including TRBV6-2 and TRBV6-3, could not be distinguished by the 87-base-pair reads and were therefore excluded. In both the original and validation cohorts, the classifier was reported to diagnose cytomegalovirus status with high specificity and sensitivity. In a later genetic analysis, a missense DCLRE1C variant was associated with V-gene and J-gene trimming of TCR beta chains, and the association was replicated in an independent cohort. The presence/absence analyses assumed that sequencing depth was roughly uniform across donors, and that assumption may not be true. In the study, roughly 160 TCR beta chains were listed as associated with cytomegalovirus. In a later analysis, TCR association rates were found to vary across HLA loci, with the most associated TCRs seen for DRB1 alleles and the fewest for HLA-C alleles. Compared with equally common non-associated chains, HLA-associated TCR beta chains in a later analysis were more clonally expanded and had lower generation probabilities. Because HLA typing was missing for some donors at each locus, association tests included only the typed subset.

Turning to this clone: What this receptor recognizes is not known. No base qualities exist here, and no much larger clone lies one base off it.

The receptor chain draws on TRBV7-2 and TRBJ1-3; 5 matching bases give a weak D call of TRBD1. The sample comprised PBMCs. This TCR was recovered from a man aged 40-50 years in good health and CMV-seropositive. The CDR3 region has the sequence CASGNRGYGNTIYF. The bases are TGTGCCAGCGGCAACCGGGGGTACGGAAACACCATATATTTT.